This passage covers 25 T cell receptor beta chains from one sample sequenced in a study of T cell changes during pregnancy in multiple sclerosis. Here immunoSEQ multiplex PCR was the method, and the copy in TCRdb shows in-frame clones only, minus some. The sample contains about 36,000 clones, under 95% of which appear only once. The sequences come from CD4+ T cells from peripheral blood mononuclear cells, collected after pregnancy. These receptor sequences come from a female donor with multiple sclerosis, enrolled in a pregnancy study.

This chain connects TRBV7-3 to TRBJ2-3; D unclear. This CDR3 comprises 14 residues. Germline lookup yields CDR1 SGHTA and CDR2 FQGTGA. V was shortened by 0 bases and J by 0 bases, with 4 bases between the two germline ends. The CDR3 loop is CASSLTASTDTQYF. The CDR3 DNA reads as TGTGCCAGCAGCTTAACAGCAAGCACAGATACGCAGTATTTT.

This clone was detected only once. The chain is built from TRBV7-3 and TRBJ2-7; 9 nucleotides align to TRBD1. The CDR3 consists of 15 residues. V shed 6 bases and J 3 bases; nucleotides not matched to a gene: 9. Germline CDR1 is SGHTA and CDR2 is FQGTGA. This CDR3 reads CASSYRDREVYEQYF. In DNA form, the CDR3 reads TGTGCCAGCAGTTATAGGGACAGGGAGGTCTACGAGCAGTACTTC.

CDR3 residues: CASERQGNTGELFF. In nucleotides, the CDR3 is TGCGCCAGCGAAAGACAGGGAAACACCGGGGAGCTGTTTTTT. This chain uses TRBV5-1 with TRBJ2-2; 7 nucleotides match TRBD1. V lost 7 bases, J lost 2 bases, and 5 bases stayed unmatched. The CDR3 covers 14 residues. Germline CDR1 SGHRS, CDR2 YFSETQ.

This clone has only one observation. V usage is TRBV30 and J usage is TRBJ1-3; a possible D gene is TRBD1 (5 bases). The V gene's germline CDR1 is GTSNPN and CDR2 SVGIG (reference sequence). The V and J ends lost 3 bases and 3 bases respectively, with 12 bases between them. This CDR3 has 14 amino acids. CDR3 bases: TGTGCCTGGAGCCCCTCGGGGGGTGGAAACACCATATATTTT. As protein: CAWSPSGGGNTIYF.

The rearrangement links TRBV28 to TRBJ2-1, with D possibly matching TRBD2 (6 bases). Germline V gives CDR1 MDHEN, CDR2 SYDVKM. V gave up 6 bases and J gave up 9 bases, with 27 bases separating them. The CDR3 covers 17 residues. The CDR3 sequence is CASSPPRRLTLSGEQFF. CDR3 in DNA: TGTGCCAGCAGCCCCCCACGAAGATTGACCCTTAGCGGTGAGCAGTTCTTC.

The chain joins TRBV29-1 to TRBJ2-7; D remains unclear. The CDR3 is made up of 12 amino acids. V lost 3 bases and J 2 bases, leaving 8 bases between the germline ends. CDR1 SQVTM and CDR2 ANQGSEA come from the germline V gene. The CDR3 here is CSVEGPAYEQYF. The CDR3 nucleotides read TGCAGCGTTGAGGGCCCAGCCTACGAGCAGTACTTC.

The V call is TRBV10-3, the J call TRBJ1-1, with TRBD1 matching over 7 bases. The CDR3 length is 13 residues. The germline CDR1 and CDR2 sequences are ENHRY and SYGVKD. The V segment lost 6 bases and the J segment 4 bases; nucleotides outside the gene matches: 5. CDR3 loop: CAISIRGFTEAFF. CDR3 DNA sequence: TGTGCCATCAGCATCAGGGGGTTCACTGAAGCTTTCTTT.

The V and J genes are TRBV27 and TRBJ2-5; 9 positions match TRBD2. This CDR3 is 15 amino acids long. V was pared by 5 bases and J by 4 bases, with 8 bases of the junction left unmatched. Germline loops: CDR1 MNHEY, CDR2 SMNVEV (reference sequence). This CDR3 reads CASSVLAGAGETQYF. The CDR3 region has the DNA TGTGCCAGCAGTGTATTAGCGGGAGCCGGAGAGACCCAGTACTTC.

This clone was seen more than once but under ten times. J is TRBJ1-5 and V is TRBV7-6; 7 bases line up with TRBD1. Germline V gives CDR1 SGHVS, CDR2 FNYEAQ. This CDR3 has 14 amino acids. Losses at the gene ends were 5 bases for V and 1 base for J; bases not matched to a gene: 2. The CDR3 nucleotides read TGTGCCAGCAGCACAGGGGTCAGCAATCAGCCCCAGCATTTT. Encoded protein: CASSTGVSNQPQHF.

This chain links TRBV5-1 with TRBJ2-7; the match to TRBD2 covers 12 bases. The trim removed 0 bases at V and 0 bases at J, leaving 16 bases unmatched. This CDR3 spans 21 amino acids. The germline gives CDR1 SGHRS, CDR2 YFSETQ. The CDR3 sequence is CASSLAGGLGLAGPSSYEQYF. The CDR3 nucleotides read TGCGCCAGCAGCTTGGCGGGGGGGCTCGGACTAGCGGGACCCAGCTCCTACGAGCAGTACTTC.

The chain links TRBV7-2 to TRBJ2-3; 8 positions match TRBD1. This CDR3 is 15 amino acids long. With V trimmed by 2 bases and J by 2 bases, 3 bases remained unmatched. Germline CDR1 is SGHTA and CDR2 is FQGNSA. CDR3 in amino acids: CASSLPGGNTDTQYF. In DNA, the CDR3 is TGTGCCAGCAGCTTACCAGGGGGCAACACAGATACGCAGTATTTT.

The chain joins TRBV15 to TRBJ1-1, with 7 bases lining up with TRBD1. CDR3 length: 14 amino acids. The trim removed 4 bases at V and 10 bases at J, leaving 12 bases unmatched. The germline V gene has CDR1 LNHNV and CDR2 YYDKDF (reference sequence). The DNA of the CDR3 is TGTGCCACCAGCACCCCAGACAGGGAGTTTTCAGCTTTCTTT. This translates into CATSTPDREFSAFF.

The table lists this clone with a few counts. This sequence joins TRBV19 and TRBJ2-7; D may be TRBD2 (5 bases). Trimming cost V 6 bases and J 5 bases, with 11 bases left between them. Germline lookup yields CDR1 LNHDA and CDR2 SQIVND (reference sequence). This CDR3 has 12 amino acids. CDR3 nucleotide sequence: TGTGCCAGTAGCGGCGGGTACCACGAGCAGTACTTC. It is translated as CASSGGYHEQYF.

The rearrangement links TRBV4-2 to TRBJ2-3, with 10 bases fitting TRBD2. Germline CDR1 reads LGHNA; CDR2 reads YNFKEQ. Trimming removed 3 bases from V and 1 base from J; junction bases left unmatched: 13. This CDR3 has 19 residues. CDR3 region: CASSHPLSGGAVGTDTQYF. In DNA form, the CDR3 reads TGTGCCAGCAGCCACCCCTTAAGCGGGGGGGCGGTAGGCACAGATACGCAGTATTTT.

The chain couples TRBV7-6 to TRBJ1-5, with TRBD1 matching 11 bases. Germline values: CDR1 SGHVS, CDR2 FNYEAQ. The J segment lost 0 bases and the V segment lost 5 bases, leaving 18 bases of the junction unmatched. This CDR3 comprises 21 residues. In DNA, the CDR3 is TGTGCCAGCAGCCGCTTAGTCGGCGGGACAGGGGGGCAGGGTAGCAATCAGCCCCAGCATTTT. It yields the protein CASSRLVGGTGGQGSNQPQHF.

The chain uses TRBV4-2 and TRBJ2-2, with D unresolved. The V gene lost 4 bases and the J gene lost 3 bases, with 24 bases spanning the gap. Germline assignment: CDR1 LGHNA and CDR2 YNFKEQ. The CDR3 loop spans 19 amino acids. CDR3 loop: CASSRTTPRERVDTGELFF. The CDR3 nucleotides are TGTGCCAGCAGCCGCACAACCCCTAGAGAAAGAGTAGACACCGGGGAGCTGTTTTTT.

The rearrangement uses TRBV2 and TRBJ2-1; possible D gene TRBD2, 6 bases. The CDR3 loop spans 14 amino acids. CDR1 and CDR2 (germline): SNHLY, FYNNEI. V gave up 7 bases and J gave up 5 bases, with 15 bases separating them. CDR3 DNA: TGTGCCAGCAAGCGCGGGACGGCAAACAATGAGCAGTTCTTC. This sequence encodes CASKRGTANNEQFF.

V gene TRBV6-1 combines with J gene TRBJ1-2; 7 bases fit TRBD1. The V and J ends lost 5 bases and 2 bases, in that order; junction bases with no gene match: 8. The CDR3 is 15 residues long. Germline V gene data show CDR1 as MNHNS and CDR2 as SASEGT. The CDR3 protein is CASSSPDRVNYGYTF. The CDR3 DNA is TGTGCCAGCAGTTCGCCCGACAGGGTCAACTATGGCTACACCTTC.

The rearrangement uses TRBV6-5 and TRBJ1-2, with a weak D call TRBD1 (5 bases). V was trimmed by 6 bases and J by 3 bases, leaving 11 bases between them. The CDR3 covers 13 residues. Germline V gene sequence: CDR1 MNHEY, CDR2 SVGAGI. The CDR3 DNA is TGTGCCAGCAGGTCGTCGGGGGACTATGGCTACACCTTC. It encodes CASRSSGDYGYTF.

This clone appeared a few times. The chain combines TRBV4-2 with TRBJ1-5; D is possibly TRBD1 (6 bases). Germline CDR1 and CDR2: LGHNA and YNFKEQ. V dropped 0 bases and J dropped 6 bases, with 18 bases sitting between them. This CDR3 is built from 17 residues. CDR3 sequence (DNA): TGTGCCAGCAGCCAAGATGGTAGGTCAGGGGTGAGTCAGCCCCAGCATTTT. Protein product: CASSQDGRSGVSQPQHF.

The chain links TRBV10-3 to TRBJ1-1; D is unresolved. Germline CDR1 ENHRY, CDR2 SYGVKD. The CDR3 loop spans 11 amino acids. Trimming shortened V by 5 bases and J by 1 base, and 2 bases separated the two germline ends. The CDR3 DNA is TGTGCCATCAGTCAGAACACTGAAGCTTTCTTT. Protein sequence: CAISQNTEAFF.

The chain links TRBV28 to TRBJ2-3; 7 bases match TRBD1. Trimming removed 3 bases from V and 0 bases from J; junction bases left unmatched: 6. Germline CDR1 MDHEN, CDR2 SYDVKM. This CDR3 contains 16 residues. The CDR3 DNA reads TGTGCCAGCAGTTTCCCCCGGACAGGCAGCACAGATACGCAGTATTTT. Its protein is CASSFPRTGSTDTQYF.

The CDR3 sequence is CASGTGSEQYF. DNA of the CDR3: TGCGCCAGCGGGACAGGTTCCGAGCAGTACTTC. The V gene is TRBV10-1, the J gene TRBJ2-7, with 8 nucleotides matching TRBD1. The V segment lost 8 bases and the J segment 6 bases; nucleotides outside the gene matches: 3. CDR3 size: 11 residues. Germline lookup yields CDR1 WNHNN and CDR2 SYGVQD (reference sequence).

The CDR3 DNA reads TGTGCCAGCAGTAGGACAGGTTGGGACGGGGAGCTGTTTTTT. This codes for CASSRTGWDGELFF. The J gene is TRBJ2-2, the V gene TRBV6-1; 7 nucleotides line up with TRBD1. With V trimmed by 5 bases and J by 7 bases, 7 bases remained unmatched. CDR3 length: 14 residues. Germline V CDR1 and CDR2: MNHNS, SASEGT.

There are a few counts of this clone. The V call is TRBV5-1, the J call TRBJ2-2, with TRBD1 identical over 7 bases. Germline loops: CDR1 SGHRS, CDR2 YFSETQ. This CDR3 comprises 14 residues. The ends lost 6 bases at V and 4 bases at J; junction bases unmatched: 6. The chain's CDR3 is CASKSTGSTGELFF. The DNA of the CDR3 is TGCGCCAGCAAGTCGACAGGGAGCACCGGGGAGCTGTTTTTT.